This TCR beta chain was recorded in a study of blood T cells in healthy people across ages. With a J-beta primer mix and a sample-barcoded 5' primer, a second PCR ran roughly 6 to 12 cycles. One entry per CDR3 protein results from TCRdb running MiXCR on the 5' RACE reads. This repertoire shows 1.8 million or so distinct CDR3 sequences, 30% to 40% found once; its top ten account for approximately 22%. Germline CDR1 is DFQATT and CDR2 is SNEGSKA (reference sequence). The CDR3 is 16 amino acids. The germline V and J ends were trimmed by 3 bases and 5 bases, with 19 bases remaining between them. The source of this sequence is a human donor in good health. This chain uses TRBV20-1 with TRBJ2-2, with D perhaps TRBD1 (6 bases). Sequencing was performed on blood. CDR3 in amino acids: CSASPTAGAETGELFF. In nucleotides, the CDR3 is TGCAGTGCTAGCCCAACGGCAGGGGCCGAGACCGGGGAGCTGTTTTTT.